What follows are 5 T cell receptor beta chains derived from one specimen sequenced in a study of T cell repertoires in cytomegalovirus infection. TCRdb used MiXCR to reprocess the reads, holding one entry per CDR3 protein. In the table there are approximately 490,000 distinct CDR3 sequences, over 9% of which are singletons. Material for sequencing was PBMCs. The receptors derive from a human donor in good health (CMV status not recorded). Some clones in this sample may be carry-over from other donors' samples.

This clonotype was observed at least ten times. The CDR3: CSARRLRSSYNSPLHF. The CDR3, as DNA: TGCAGTGCTAGAAGGCTCCGAAGCTCCTATAATTCACCCCTCCACTTT. The V call is TRBV20-1, the J call TRBJ1-6, with D uncertain. Trimming took 2 bases from V and 0 from J, leaving 11 bases between them. The V gene's germline CDR1 is DFQATT and CDR2 SNEGSKA (reference sequence). The CDR3 runs to 16 residues.

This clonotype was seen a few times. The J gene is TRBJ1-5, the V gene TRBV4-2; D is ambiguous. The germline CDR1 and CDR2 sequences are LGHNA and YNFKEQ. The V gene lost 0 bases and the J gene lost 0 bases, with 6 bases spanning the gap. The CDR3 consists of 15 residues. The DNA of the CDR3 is TGTGCCAGCAGCCAAGAAAGGTTTAGCAATCAGCCCCAGCATTTT. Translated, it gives CASSQERFSNQPQHF.

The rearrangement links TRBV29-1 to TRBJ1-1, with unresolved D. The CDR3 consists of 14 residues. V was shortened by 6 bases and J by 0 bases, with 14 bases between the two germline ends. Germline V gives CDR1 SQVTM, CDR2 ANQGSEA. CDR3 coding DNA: TGCAGCGTCGGATTCCGGCTCTTGAACACTGAAGCTTTCTTT. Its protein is CSVGFRLLNTEAFF.

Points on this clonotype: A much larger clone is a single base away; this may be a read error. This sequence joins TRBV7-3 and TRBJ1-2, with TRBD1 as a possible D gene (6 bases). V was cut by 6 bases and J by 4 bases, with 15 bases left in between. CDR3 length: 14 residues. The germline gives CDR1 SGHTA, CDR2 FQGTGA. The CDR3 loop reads CASRAAGQSYGYTF. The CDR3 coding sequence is TGTGCCAGCAGGGCGGCCGGACAGAGCTATGGCTACACCTTC.

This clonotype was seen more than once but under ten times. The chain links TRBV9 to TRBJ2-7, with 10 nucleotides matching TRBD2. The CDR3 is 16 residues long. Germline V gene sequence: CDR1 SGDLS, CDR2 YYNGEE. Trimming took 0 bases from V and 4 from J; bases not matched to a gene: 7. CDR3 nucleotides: TGTGCCAGCAGCGTAGGTCTAGCGGGGGCCATTTACGAGCAGTACTTC. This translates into CASSVGLAGAIYEQYF.